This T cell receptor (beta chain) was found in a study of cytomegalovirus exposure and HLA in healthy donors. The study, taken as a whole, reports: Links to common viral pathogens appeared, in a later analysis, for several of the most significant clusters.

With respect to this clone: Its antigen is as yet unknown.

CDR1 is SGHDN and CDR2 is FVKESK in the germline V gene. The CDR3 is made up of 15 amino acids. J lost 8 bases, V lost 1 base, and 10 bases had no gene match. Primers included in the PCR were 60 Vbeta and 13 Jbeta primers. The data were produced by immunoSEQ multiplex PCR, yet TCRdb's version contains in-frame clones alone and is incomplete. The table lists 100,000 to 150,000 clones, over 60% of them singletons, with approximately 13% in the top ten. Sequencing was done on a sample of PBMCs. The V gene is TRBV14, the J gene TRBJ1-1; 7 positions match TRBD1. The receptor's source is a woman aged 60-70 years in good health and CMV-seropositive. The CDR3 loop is CASSQARGLYGEAFF. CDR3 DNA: TGTGCCAGCAGCCAAGCAAGGGGGCTCTACGGCGAAGCTTTCTTT.